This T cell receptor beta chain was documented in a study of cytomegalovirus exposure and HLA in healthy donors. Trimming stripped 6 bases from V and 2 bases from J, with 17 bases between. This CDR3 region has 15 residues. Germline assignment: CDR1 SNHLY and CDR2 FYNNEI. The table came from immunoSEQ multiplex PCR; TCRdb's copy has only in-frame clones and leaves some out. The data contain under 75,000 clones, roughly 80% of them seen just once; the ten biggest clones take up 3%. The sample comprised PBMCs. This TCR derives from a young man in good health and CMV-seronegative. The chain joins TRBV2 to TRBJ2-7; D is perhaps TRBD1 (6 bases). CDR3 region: CASRSGDTKTYEQYF. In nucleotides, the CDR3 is TGTGCCAGCAGATCTGGGGACACTAAGACCTACGAGCAGTACTTC.